The TCR beta chain under discussion was sequenced for a study of blood T cell repertoires in COVID-19. Study as a whole: T cells, B-cell-depleted T cells, or PBMCs provided the cDNA or gDNA that served as material.

Original methodology: It was from reference gene primer amplification that nucleated cell counts were estimated. Assay: immunoSEQ multiplex PCR; the TCRdb copy retains only in-frame clones and omits some. V and J calls and clone size are as listed in that table; D and trimming were resolved from the DNA. The sample contains a few hundred thousand clones, approximately 91% of which appear only once. In assigning cohorts, the study relied on participant-reported clinical history. Symptom resolution, clearance, or two negative PCRs marked the recovered donors of Cohort 3. The germline CDR1 and CDR2 sequences are MNHNS and SASEGT. Trimming removed 4 bases from V and 4 bases from J; junction bases left unmatched: 10. The CDR3 has 17 residues.

The V call is TRBV6-1, the J call TRBJ1-6; 7 bases map to TRBD1. The sequence derives from a woman aged 40-49 years who had recovered from COVID-19. Sequenced sample: PBMCs or T cells enriched from blood (not recorded which). Here the CDR3 reads CASSATTGTAYNSPLHF. As DNA, the CDR3 is TGTGCCAGCAGTGCAACCACCGGGACAGCTTATAATTCACCCCTCCACTTT.